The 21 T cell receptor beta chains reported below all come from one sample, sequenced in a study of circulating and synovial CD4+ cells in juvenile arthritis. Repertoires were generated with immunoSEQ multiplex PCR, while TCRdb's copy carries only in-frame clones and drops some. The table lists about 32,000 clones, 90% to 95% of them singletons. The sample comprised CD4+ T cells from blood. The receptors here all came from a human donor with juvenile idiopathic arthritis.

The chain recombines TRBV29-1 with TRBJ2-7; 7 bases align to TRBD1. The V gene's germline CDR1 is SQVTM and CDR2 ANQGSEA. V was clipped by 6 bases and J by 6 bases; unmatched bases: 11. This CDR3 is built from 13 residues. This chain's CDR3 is CSVADREHGEQYF. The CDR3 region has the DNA TGCAGCGTCGCTGACAGGGAGCATGGCGAGCAGTACTTC.

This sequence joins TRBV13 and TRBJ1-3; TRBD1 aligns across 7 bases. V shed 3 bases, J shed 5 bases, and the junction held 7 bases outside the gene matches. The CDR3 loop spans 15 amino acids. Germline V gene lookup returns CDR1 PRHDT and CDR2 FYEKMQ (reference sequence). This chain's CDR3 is CASSFRRGQRNTIYF. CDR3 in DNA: TGTGCCAGCAGCTTTCGAAGGGGGCAAAGAAACACCATATATTTT.

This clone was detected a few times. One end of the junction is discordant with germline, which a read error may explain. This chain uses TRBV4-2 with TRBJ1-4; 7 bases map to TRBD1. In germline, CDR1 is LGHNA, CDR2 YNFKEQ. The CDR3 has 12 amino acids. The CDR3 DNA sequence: TGTGCCAGCAGCCAAGAGAGGGGGACAGTCCTTTTT. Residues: CASSQERGTVLF.

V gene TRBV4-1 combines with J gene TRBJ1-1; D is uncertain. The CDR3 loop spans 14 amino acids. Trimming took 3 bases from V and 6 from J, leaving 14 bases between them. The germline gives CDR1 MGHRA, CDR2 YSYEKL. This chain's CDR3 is CASSHEGAVAEAFF. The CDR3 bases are TGCGCCAGCAGCCATGAGGGCGCGGTAGCTGAAGCTTTCTTT.

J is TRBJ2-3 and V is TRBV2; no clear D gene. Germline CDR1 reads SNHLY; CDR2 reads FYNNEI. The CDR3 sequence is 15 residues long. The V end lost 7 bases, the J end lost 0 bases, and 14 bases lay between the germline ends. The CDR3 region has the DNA TGTGCCAGCACTCTCCAGGCAACTAGCACAGATACGCAGTATTTT. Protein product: CASTLQATSTDTQYF. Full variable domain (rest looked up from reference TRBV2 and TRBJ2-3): EPEVTQTPSHQVTQMGQEVILRCVPISNHLYFYWYRQILGQKVEFLVSFYNNEISEKSEIFDDQFSVERPDGSNFTLKIRSTKLEDSAMYFCASTLQATSTDTQYFGPGTRLTVL.

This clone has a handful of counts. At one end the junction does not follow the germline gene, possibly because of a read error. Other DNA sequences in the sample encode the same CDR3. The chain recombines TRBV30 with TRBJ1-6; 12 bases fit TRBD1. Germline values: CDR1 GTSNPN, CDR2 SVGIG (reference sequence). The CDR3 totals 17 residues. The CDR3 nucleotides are TGTGCCTGGAGTGCCGGGACAGGGGGCGGCAATAATTCCCCCCTCCACTTT. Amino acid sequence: CAWSAGTGGGNNSPLHF.

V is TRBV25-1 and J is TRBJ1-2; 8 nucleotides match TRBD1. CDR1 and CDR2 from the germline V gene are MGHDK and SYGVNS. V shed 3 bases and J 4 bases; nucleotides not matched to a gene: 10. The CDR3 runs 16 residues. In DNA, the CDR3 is TGTGCCAGCAGTGACACCCAGGGGGCGGATATCTATGGCTACACCTTC. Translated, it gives CASSDTQGADIYGYTF.

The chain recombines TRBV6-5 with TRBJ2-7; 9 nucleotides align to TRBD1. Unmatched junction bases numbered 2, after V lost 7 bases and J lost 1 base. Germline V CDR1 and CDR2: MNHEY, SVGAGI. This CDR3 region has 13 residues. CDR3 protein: CASMGQGSYEQYF. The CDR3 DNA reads TGTGCCAGCATGGGACAGGGATCCTACGAGCAGTACTTC.

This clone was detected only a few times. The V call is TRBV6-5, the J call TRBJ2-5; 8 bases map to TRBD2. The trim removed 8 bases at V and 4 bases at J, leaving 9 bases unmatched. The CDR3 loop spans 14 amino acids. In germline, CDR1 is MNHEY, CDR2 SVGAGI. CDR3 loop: CASSWRGAGETQYF. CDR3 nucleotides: TGTGCCAGCTCATGGCGGGGGGCGGGAGAGACCCAGTACTTC.

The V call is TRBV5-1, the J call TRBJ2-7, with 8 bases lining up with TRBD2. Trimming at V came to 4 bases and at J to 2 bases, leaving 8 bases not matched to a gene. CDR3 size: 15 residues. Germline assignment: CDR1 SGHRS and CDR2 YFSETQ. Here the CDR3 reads CASSPTTSGTYEQYF. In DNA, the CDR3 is TGCGCCAGCAGCCCTACAACTAGCGGCACCTACGAGCAGTACTTC.

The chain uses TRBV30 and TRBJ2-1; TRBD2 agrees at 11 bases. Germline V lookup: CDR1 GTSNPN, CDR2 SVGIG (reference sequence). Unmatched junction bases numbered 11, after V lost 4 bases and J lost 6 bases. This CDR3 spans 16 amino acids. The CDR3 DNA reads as TGTGCCTGGAATGGAAAGTCTAGCGGGAGGTCCAATGAGCAGTTCTTC. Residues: CAWNGKSSGRSNEQFF.

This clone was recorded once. CDR3 in amino acids: CASSSRDRHSGANVLTF. CDR3 DNA sequence: TGTGCCAGCAGCTCCCGGGACAGACACTCTGGGGCCAACGTCCTGACTTTC. This chain joins TRBV11-2 and TRBJ2-6; 7 nucleotides line up with TRBD1. This CDR3 has 17 residues. Germline lookup yields CDR1 SGHAT and CDR2 FQNNGV. Trimming cost V 4 bases and J 0 bases; bases outside gene matches: 6.

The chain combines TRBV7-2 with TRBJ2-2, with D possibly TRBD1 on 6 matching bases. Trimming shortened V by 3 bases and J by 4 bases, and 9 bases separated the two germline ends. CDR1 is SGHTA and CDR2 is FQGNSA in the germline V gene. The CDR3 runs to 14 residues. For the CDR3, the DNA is TGTGCCAGCAGCTTCGACAGGATCACCGGGGAGCTGTTTTTT. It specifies CASSFDRITGELFF.

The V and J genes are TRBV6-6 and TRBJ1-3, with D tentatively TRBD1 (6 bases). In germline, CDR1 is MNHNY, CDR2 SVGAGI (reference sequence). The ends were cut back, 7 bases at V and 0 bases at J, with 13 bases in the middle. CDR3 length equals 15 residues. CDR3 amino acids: CASKETGSSGNTIYF. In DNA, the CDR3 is TGTGCCAGCAAAGAGACAGGAAGCTCTGGAAACACCATATATTTT.

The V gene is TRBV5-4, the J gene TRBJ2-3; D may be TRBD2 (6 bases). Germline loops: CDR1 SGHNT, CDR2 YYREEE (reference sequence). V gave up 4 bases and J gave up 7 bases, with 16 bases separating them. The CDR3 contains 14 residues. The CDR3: CASSRGGAENTQYF. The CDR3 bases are TGTGCCAGCAGCCGGGGAGGTGCGGAGAATACGCAGTATTTT.

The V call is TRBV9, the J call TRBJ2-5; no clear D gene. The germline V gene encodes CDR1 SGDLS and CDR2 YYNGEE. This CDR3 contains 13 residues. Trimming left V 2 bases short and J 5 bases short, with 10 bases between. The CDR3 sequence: CASSVRFAETQYF. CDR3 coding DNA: TGTGCCAGCAGCGTCCGGTTCGCGGAGACCCAGTACTTC.

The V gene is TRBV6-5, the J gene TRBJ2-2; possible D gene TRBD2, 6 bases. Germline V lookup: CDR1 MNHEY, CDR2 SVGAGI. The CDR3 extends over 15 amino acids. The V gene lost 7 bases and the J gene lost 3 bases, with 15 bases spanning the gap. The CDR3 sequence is CASTPGRWDTGELFF. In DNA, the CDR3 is TGTGCCAGCACCCCTGGGAGGTGGGACACCGGGGAGCTGTTTTTT.

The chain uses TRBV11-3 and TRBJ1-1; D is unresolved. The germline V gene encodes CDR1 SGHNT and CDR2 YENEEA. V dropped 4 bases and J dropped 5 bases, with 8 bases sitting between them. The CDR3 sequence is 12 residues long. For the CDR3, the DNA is TGTGCCAGCAGCTCCGGTCAAACTGAAGCTTTCTTT. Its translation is CASSSGQTEAFF.

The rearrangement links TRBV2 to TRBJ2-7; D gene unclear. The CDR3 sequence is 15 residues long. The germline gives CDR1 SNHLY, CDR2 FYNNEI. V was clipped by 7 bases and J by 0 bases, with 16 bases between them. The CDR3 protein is CASKVASVGSYEQYF. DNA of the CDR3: TGTGCCAGCAAGGTAGCCAGTGTTGGCTCCTACGAGCAGTACTTC.

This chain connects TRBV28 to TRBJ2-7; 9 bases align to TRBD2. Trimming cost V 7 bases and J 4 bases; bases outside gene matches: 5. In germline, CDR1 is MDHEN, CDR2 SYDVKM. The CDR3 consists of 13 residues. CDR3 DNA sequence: TGTGCCAGCACGGCTAGCGGGAAATACGAGCAGTACTTC. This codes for CASTASGKYEQYF. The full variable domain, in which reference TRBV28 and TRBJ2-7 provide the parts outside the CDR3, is DVKVTQSSRYLVKRTGEKVFLECVQDMDHENMFWYRQDPGLGLRLIYFSYDVKMKEKGDIPEGYSVSREKKERFSLILESASTNQTSMYLCASTASGKYEQYFGPGTRLTVT.

The CDR3 coding sequence is TGTGCCAGCAGCTTGGTGGCAGGGAACTCTGGAAACACCATATATTTT. It yields the protein CASSLVAGNSGNTIYF. The chain employs TRBV5-8 and TRBJ1-3; a possible D gene is TRBD1 (5 bases). The CDR3 extends over 16 amino acids. Trimming shortened V by 0 bases and J by 0 bases, and 10 bases separated the two germline ends. Germline V gene sequence: CDR1 SGHTS, CDR2 YDEGEE.